This T cell receptor beta chain originates from a study of T cells in Graves' hyperthyroidism and ophthalmopathy. As to this clonotype: Its antigen remains unknown.

Amplified TCR beta CDR3 regions derived from RNA transcripts. HTBI primers were the set used in a first-round RT-PCR of the TCR CDR3. TCRdb re-analysed the multiplex PCR reads in MiXCR, keeping a single row per CDR3 protein. The sample gives some 380,000 distinct CDR3 sequences, approximately 13% of which show up once; about 20% is in the top ten. Study-level results: Blood held most thyroid clonotypes expanded above 0.001 frequency.

Those patients with uncontrolled infection, other autoimmune disease, pregnancy or lactation were excluded. A sample of blood taken at first hyperthyroidism diagnosis preceded any ophthalmopathy symptoms. Isolation of PBMCs was performed on 8.5 to 10 ml fresh peripheral blood. The TCR originated in a man aged 30 to 45 with Graves' hyperthyroidism that later progressed to Graves' ophthalmopathy. Sequenced input: blood.

CDR3 region: CASRQGYHEQYF. In DNA, the CDR3 is TGTGCCAGCAGGCAGGGCTACCACGAGCAGTACTTC. The chain is built from TRBV6-2 or TRBV6-3 and TRBJ2-7; D may be TRBD1 (5 bases). Germline V lookup: CDR1 MNHEY, CDR2 SVGEGT. The CDR3 has 12 amino acids. V dropped 6 bases and J dropped 5 bases, with 11 bases sitting between them.